Below, 30 T cell receptor beta chains from the same sample are listed, as sequenced in a study of CD8 T cells in ankylosing spondylitis. The study's findings and limits: Blood of patients with ankylosing spondylitis appeared to be characterized by a TCR beta motif of eight or nine highly homologous variants.

No cognate antigen is known for these TCRs. MiXCR, applied by TCRdb to the 5' RACE reads, yields one record per CDR3 protein. In the table there are hundreds of thousands of distinct CDR3 sequences, 18% of which are singletons. The sequenced sample was blood, either unsorted or a sorted T cell fraction (not recorded which). All receptors derive from a male donor with ankylosing spondylitis.

This clonotype appeared a few times. The V gene is TRBV14, the J gene TRBJ2-7, with D hard to call. V was shortened by 1 base and J by 3 bases, with 4 bases between the two germline ends. The germline V gene has CDR1 SGHDN and CDR2 FVKESK. This CDR3 has 12 residues. DNA of the CDR3: TGTGCCAGCAGCCAAGGGGTCTACGAGCAGTACTTC. Its protein is CASSQGVYEQYF.

The chain combines TRBV4-1 with TRBJ2-2; 9 bases align to TRBD1. CDR3 size: 16 residues. Germline V gives CDR1 MGHRA, CDR2 YSYEKL. Trimming at V came to 1 base and at J to 7 bases, leaving 7 bases not matched to a gene. The DNA of the CDR3 is TGCGCCAGCAGCCAAGGCTCCGGGACAGGGTACGGGGAGCTGTTTTTT. Translated, it gives CASSQGSGTGYGELFF.

In its sample, this clonotype was seen a few times. V is TRBV27 and J is TRBJ1-5, with 9 bases aligning to TRBD1. This CDR3 has 15 residues. The junction had 4 bases not matched to a gene; V was cut back by 5 bases and J by 2 bases. CDR1 and CDR2 (germline): MNHEY, SMNVEV (reference sequence). The CDR3 DNA sequence: TGTGCCAGCAGTACAGGGGGCGTAGGCAATCAGCCCCAGCATTTT. Protein sequence: CASSTGGVGNQPQHF.

The table lists this clonotype with a few counts. The CDR3 nucleotides are TGTGCCAGCAGTTTAATAGGGCCCTTAACCACAGATACGCAGTATTTT. This translates into CASSLIGPLTTDTQYF. V gene TRBV27 combines with J gene TRBJ2-3; D call uncertain. The CDR3 loop spans 16 amino acids. The V gene lost 2 bases and the J gene lost 2 bases, with 14 bases spanning the gap. Germline values: CDR1 MNHEY, CDR2 SMNVEV (reference sequence).

V usage is TRBV4-3 and J usage is TRBJ1-1; a weak D match, TRBD1 (5 bases). The CDR3 contains 14 residues. V was trimmed by 0 bases and J by 4 bases, leaving 9 bases between them. In germline, CDR1 is LGHNA, CDR2 YSLEER. The DNA for the CDR3 is TGCGCCAGCAGCCAAGACCAGGGTGGCACTGAAGCTTTCTTT. Protein: CASSQDQGGTEAFF.

This clonotype was observed a few times. V gene TRBV11-2 combines with J gene TRBJ1-5, with 7 bases identical to TRBD1. V dropped 0 bases and J dropped 4; count of bases not matched to a gene: 12. The CDR3 extends over 18 amino acids. Per germline, CDR1 SGHAT and CDR2 FQNNGV. The CDR3 sequence: CASSLDPPGPGGNQPQHF. CDR3 sequence (DNA): TGTGCCAGCAGCTTAGACCCTCCGGGACCAGGGGGGAATCAGCCCCAGCATTTT.

The chain recombines TRBV9 with TRBJ2-1; 8 nucleotides agree with TRBD2. The germline V gene has CDR1 SGDLS and CDR2 YYNGEE. Germline trimming cut 0 bases from V and 0 bases from J; bases unmatched to any gene: 5. The length of the CDR3 is 17 residues. The CDR3 DNA reads as TGTGCCAGCAGCGTAGACGGGGGGGCCCCCTCCTACAATGAGCAGTTCTTC. This codes for CASSVDGGAPSYNEQFF.

This clonotype was seen at least ten times. The V call is TRBV20-1, the J call TRBJ2-3; no clear D gene. CDR1 and CDR2 (germline): DFQATT, SNEGSKA (reference sequence). V shed 6 bases and J shed 0 bases, with 10 bases lying between them. CDR3 size: 13 residues. In nucleotides, the CDR3 is TGCAGTGCCACCCTACTGAGCACAGATACGCAGTATTTT. It encodes CSATLLSTDTQYF.

This clonotype showed up just a few times. The chain has TRBV9 and TRBJ2-7, with D possibly being TRBD2 (5 bases). Germline V gives CDR1 SGDLS, CDR2 YYNGEE. CDR3 length: 11 residues. V lost 4 bases, J lost 7 bases, and 9 bases lay in between. The CDR3 is CASSSRREQYF. CDR3 nucleotides: TGTGCCAGCAGCTCGAGGAGGGAGCAGTACTTC.

V is TRBV4-1 and J is TRBJ2-7, with D maybe TRBD2 (5 bases). The CDR3 spans 17 residues. Germline CDR1 MGHRA, CDR2 YSYEKL. Trimming pared 1 base from V and 3 bases from J, leaving 19 bases between. CDR3 protein: CASSQVFERNPNYEQYF. CDR3 nucleotides: TGCGCCAGCAGCCAAGTTTTCGAGCGGAATCCTAACTACGAGCAGTACTTC.

The table lists this clonotype with a few counts. This sequence joins TRBV6-1 and TRBJ2-3; possibly TRBD1 for D (6 bases). The CDR3 totals 17 residues. From germline, CDR1 is MNHNS and CDR2 SASEGT. Trimming cost V 4 bases and J 4 bases, with 21 bases left between them. Written as DNA, the CDR3 is TGTGCCAGCAGTGCCACCGTGGGGGCAGGGTGGTCAGATACGCAGTATTTT. This codes for CASSATVGAGWSDTQYF.

This clonotype came up many times. The chain combines TRBV12-3 or TRBV12-4 with TRBJ1-1; D is unresolved. The CDR3 is made up of 12 amino acids. V shed 2 bases and J shed 4 bases, with 5 bases lying between them. The chain's CDR3 is CASSLLVTEAFF. For the CDR3, the DNA is TGTGCCAGCAGTTTATTGGTCACTGAAGCTTTCTTT.

This clonotype was detected a few times. The V gene is TRBV6-1, the J gene TRBJ1-1; the D gene is possibly TRBD1 (6 bases). V was trimmed by 10 bases and J by 4 bases, leaving 16 bases between them. The germline V gene encodes CDR1 MNHNS and CDR2 SASEGT. CDR3 length equals 13 residues. The CDR3 bases are TGTGCCATTCAGGAGGGGGAAAGCACTGAAGCTTTCTTT. Translated: CAIQEGESTEAFF.

This clonotype came up a few times. The chain has TRBV5-1 and TRBJ2-5; a weak D match, TRBD2 (6 bases). Germline-derived CDR1 and CDR2 are SGHRS and YFSETQ. Trimming pared 6 bases from V and 0 bases from J, leaving 15 bases between. The CDR3 consists of 15 residues. The CDR3 here is CASNPGLLYQETQYF. DNA of the CDR3: TGCGCCAGCAACCCGGGACTGCTGTACCAAGAGACCCAGTACTTC.

As concerns this clonotype: Given a much more abundant clone one base away, this may be a read error. The chain has TRBV12-3 or TRBV12-4 and TRBJ2-2, with D perhaps matching TRBD2 (5 bases). The CDR3 has 14 amino acids. CDR3 protein: CASSLQESTGKLFF. The CDR3 DNA follows: TGTGCCAGCAGTCTCCAGGAATCCACCGGGAAGCTGTTTTTT.

This clonotype was seen more than once but under ten times. The chain employs TRBV5-1 and TRBJ1-1; TRBD1 might be the D (5 bases). V lost 0 bases and J 0 bases, leaving 12 bases between the germline ends. The CDR3 is 16 residues long. The germline V gene encodes CDR1 SGHRS and CDR2 YFSETQ. This CDR3 reads CASSLGGVGMNTEAFF. The DNA of the CDR3 is TGCGCCAGCAGCTTGGGGGGGGTGGGCATGAACACTGAAGCTTTCTTT.

The genes are TRBV7-7 and TRBJ2-5, with D tentatively TRBD2 (6 bases). CDR3 size: 14 residues. The germline CDR1 and CDR2 sequences are SSHAT and FNYEAQ (reference sequence). The CDR3 nucleotides read TGTGCTACCGGGGGAGAGCTCATCGGGGAGACCCAGTACTTC. Amino acids: CATGGELIGETQYF.

This clonotype was counted only a few times. CDR3 loop: CASSLQENTGELFF. CDR3 coding DNA: TGTGCCAGCAGTTTACAGGAGAACACCGGGGAGCTGTTTTTT. J is TRBJ2-2 and V is TRBV27; D call uncertain. CDR1 and CDR2 (germline): MNHEY, SMNVEV (reference sequence). V dropped 2 bases and J dropped 1 base, with 5 bases sitting between them. The CDR3 runs to 14 residues.

The V and J genes are TRBV6-1 and TRBJ2-3; weak D call: TRBD2 (6 bases). The V gene lost 6 bases and the J gene lost 2 bases, with 15 bases spanning the gap. This CDR3 contains 15 residues. Germline CDR1 reads MNHNS; CDR2 reads SASEGT. CDR3 nucleotide sequence: TGTGCCAGCAGGGAGGGGCGGGCCTACACAGATACGCAGTATTTT. It encodes CASREGRAYTDTQYF.

V gene TRBV19 combines with J gene TRBJ1-6; 8 positions agree with TRBD1. The CDR3 sequence is 14 residues long. The ends lost 3 bases at V and 8 bases at J; junction bases unmatched: 3. Germline V gives CDR1 LNHDA, CDR2 SQIVND (reference sequence). DNA of the CDR3: TGTGCCAGTAGTATGAGACAGGGGTATTCACCCCTCCACTTT. It yields the protein CASSMRQGYSPLHF. Supplemented by reference TRBV19 and TRBJ1-6, the full variable domain reads DGGITQSPKYLFRKEGQNVTLSCEQNLNHDAMYWYRQDPGQGLRLIYYSQIVNDFQKGDIAEGYSVSREKKESFPLTVTSAQKNPTAFYLCASSMRQGYSPLHFGNGTRLTVT.

This clonotype was detected only a few times. The CDR3 is CASSSPLDPGQFF. The DNA for the CDR3 is TGCGCCAGCAGCTCCCCCCTTGATCCAGGGCAGTTCTTC. The chain combines TRBV5-1 with TRBJ2-1; D is ambiguous. Between the trimmed V and J ends, which lost 3 bases and 12 bases, there was a span of 16 bases. CDR1 and CDR2 from the germline V gene are SGHRS and YFSETQ. CDR3 size: 13 residues.

V and J are TRBV18 and TRBJ2-5; the match to TRBD2 covers 9 bases. Germline V gives CDR1 KGHSH, CDR2 LQKENI. The CDR3 length is 16 residues. The V and J ends lost 1 base and 4 bases, in that order; junction bases with no gene match: 7. The CDR3 protein is CASSPLWRLAAETQYF. DNA of the CDR3: TGTGCCAGCTCACCACTCTGGCGACTAGCGGCAGAGACCCAGTACTTC.

This chain joins TRBV18 and TRBJ2-1; a possible D gene is TRBD2 (6 bases). The V gene lost 3 bases and the J gene lost 0 bases, with 15 bases spanning the gap. CDR1 and CDR2 from the germline V gene are KGHSH and LQKENI. This CDR3 contains 17 residues. CDR3 loop: CASSPLIAASSYNEQFF. Written as DNA, the CDR3 is TGTGCCAGCTCACCCCTCATAGCGGCAAGCTCCTACAATGAGCAGTTCTTC.

This chain uses TRBV12-3 or TRBV12-4 with TRBJ1-6; weak D call: TRBD1 (6 bases). This CDR3 contains 15 residues. V was clipped by 3 bases and J by 6 bases, with 12 bases between them. CDR3 in amino acids: CASSLDNRANSPLHF. The DNA for the CDR3 is TGTGCCAGCAGTTTGGACAACAGGGCTAATTCACCCCTCCACTTT.

This clonotype has only one observation. J is TRBJ1-1 and V is TRBV7-9; D is possibly TRBD1 (6 bases). There are 14 residues in the CDR3. Per germline, CDR1 SEHNR and CDR2 FQNEAQ (reference sequence). Trimming stripped 2 bases from V and 2 bases from J, with 9 bases between. The CDR3 region has the DNA TGTGCCAGCAGCTTAAACAGGGAAAACACTGAAGCTTTCTTT. Translating it yields CASSLNRENTEAFF.

This clonotype occurred a few times. The chain carries TRBV7-3 and TRBJ2-3; D gene unclear. V shed 6 bases and J shed 6 bases, with 13 bases lying between them. Germline values: CDR1 SGHTA, CDR2 FQGTGA. CDR3 length equals 13 residues. The CDR3 DNA follows: TGTGCCAGCAGTTCCCGGCTTTCGGATACGCAGTATTTT. This gives the protein CASSSRLSDTQYF. The complete variable domain, with remaining parts taken from reference TRBV7-3 and TRBJ2-3, reads GAGVSQTPSNKVTEKGKYVELRCDPISGHTALYWYRQSLGQGPEFLIYFQGTGAADDSGLPNDRFFAVRPEGSVSTLKIQRTERGDSAVYLCASSSRLSDTQYFGPGTRLTVL.

This clonotype was counted a few times. The chain combines TRBV28 with TRBJ2-1; D unresolved. Germline loops: CDR1 MDHEN, CDR2 SYDVKM. Trimming took 8 bases from V and 4 from J, leaving 15 bases between them. The CDR3 totals 14 residues. The CDR3 bases are TGTGCCAGCGCCCCACAGTGGGATTACAATGAGCAGTTCTTC. Translation gives CASAPQWDYNEQFF.

CDR3 protein: CASSYVTGGLETQYF. The DNA of the CDR3 is TGTGCCAGCAGCTACGTGACAGGGGGCTTGGAGACCCAGTACTTC. The chain employs TRBV7-9 and TRBJ2-5; the match to TRBD1 covers 10 bases. This CDR3 region has 15 residues. Losses at the gene ends were 4 bases for V and 5 bases for J; bases not matched to a gene: 7. The germline V gene encodes CDR1 SEHNR and CDR2 FQNEAQ (reference sequence).

The V gene is TRBV7-9, the J gene TRBJ2-5, with 8 bases matching TRBD2. V shed 0 bases, J shed 2 bases, and the junction held 5 bases outside the gene matches. Per germline, CDR1 SEHNR and CDR2 FQNEAQ (reference sequence). This CDR3 contains 16 residues. CDR3 amino acids: CASSLAGRAEQETQYF. The CDR3 DNA reads TGTGCCAGCAGCTTAGCCGGGAGGGCCGAACAAGAGACCCAGTACTTC.

The chain is built from TRBV12-3 or TRBV12-4 and TRBJ2-7; D is tentatively TRBD1 or TRBD2 (5 bases each). This CDR3 is 15 amino acids long. V was pared by 4 bases and J by 5 bases, with 18 bases between. The CDR3 DNA reads as TGTGCCAGCAGTTGGGTGGAGGCAGGGCTGGACGAGCAGTACTTC. Protein sequence: CASSWVEAGLDEQYF.